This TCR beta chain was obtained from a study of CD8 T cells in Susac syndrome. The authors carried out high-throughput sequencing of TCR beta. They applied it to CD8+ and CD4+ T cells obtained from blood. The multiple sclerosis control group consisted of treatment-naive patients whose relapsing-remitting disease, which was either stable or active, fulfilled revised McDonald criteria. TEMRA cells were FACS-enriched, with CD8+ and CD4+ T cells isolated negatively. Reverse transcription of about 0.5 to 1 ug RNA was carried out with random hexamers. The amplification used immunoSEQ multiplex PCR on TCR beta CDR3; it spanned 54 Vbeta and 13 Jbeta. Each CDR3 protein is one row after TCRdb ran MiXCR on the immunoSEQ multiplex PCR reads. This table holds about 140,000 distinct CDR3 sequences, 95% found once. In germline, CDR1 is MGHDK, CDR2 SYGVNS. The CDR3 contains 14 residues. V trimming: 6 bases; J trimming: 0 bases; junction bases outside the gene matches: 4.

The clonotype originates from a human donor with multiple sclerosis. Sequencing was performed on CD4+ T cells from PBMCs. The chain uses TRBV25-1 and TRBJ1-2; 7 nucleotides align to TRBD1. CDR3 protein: CASRETGTNYGYTF. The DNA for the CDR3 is TGTGCCAGCAGGGAGACAGGGACTAACTATGGCTACACCTTC.